This entry concerns a single T cell receptor (beta chain). Its antigen remains unidentified. Base qualities are not provided; no much larger clone lies one nucleotide away. The immunoSEQ Assay, a bias-controlled multiplex PCR, was used to amplify TCRbeta CDR3 regions from genomic DNA. In the paper's pipeline: Nucleated cell counts per sample were estimated from amplification of reference gene primers within the assay. To quantify the absolute abundance of each unique TCRbeta CDR3 rearrangement, sequence reads were collapsed and filtered. Productive Simpson clonality was computed per sample as the square root of Simpson's diversity index over productive rearrangements. In its TCRdb copy, this immuneACCESS table keeps in-frame sequences only and misses some clones. Where compared with another copy, unresolved V genes explain less than half of these, and the others have no known cause. V and J calls and clone size come straight from that table; D and trimming were deduced from the DNA. The sample table shows some 380,000 clones, and roughly 77% are seen once. The ten most abundant clones make up more than 0.85% of the sample.

This sample stems from a study of blood T cell repertoires in COVID-19 (dated by TCRdb to about 2020). General notes on the study: Samples covering the acute and convalescent phases of COVID-19 were provided by collaborators in the United States, Italy and Spain. The prospective study material was composed of cDNA or gDNA derived from T cells, B-cell-depleted T cells, or PBMCs. Deeply sampled blood TCRbeta repertoires from subjects exposed to, actively infected with, or recovered from COVID-19 were included in the dataset. The repertoires were released in a freely available public database meant as a resource for research on the immune response to SARS-CoV-2. Samples came from the ongoing ImmuneRACE study (first 160 participants) plus 1,254 subjects from 6 global collaborators. The sample metadata nearly always contained a de-identified subject ID, COVID-19 status, age in years and sex. HLA class I and class II types, where available, came from metadata supplied by the sample provider rather than from assay-based typing. Overall study outcomes, separate from this receptor: The quantity of clinical and demographic metadata differed by source and by participant and was supplied without curation.

From cysteine to phenylalanine, the CDR3 is 17 amino acids long. The entry retains the CDR3 DNA only, 51 bases that are in frame from base 1. Trimming removed 1 base from V and 4 bases from J; the gene matches leave 9 bases unexplained. CDR1 and CDR2, per the germline V gene, are SGHVS and FNYEAQ. The collaborating institutions used their own protocols to collect whole blood in K2EDTA tubes. For TCRbeta analysis, collaborators shipped samples as frozen whole blood, isolated PBMCs, or DNA extracted from either of those sample types. The sequencing input was peripheral blood. This sequence was found in a human donor with acute or convalescent COVID-19. The donor label of this sample is uncertain. This chain joins TRBV7-6 to TRBJ1-3; TRBD1 lines up with 8 middle nucleotides. CDR3 reads: CASSLGGQGASGNTIYF. The sequenced DNA: TGTGCCAGCAGCTTAGGTGGCCAGGGGGCATCAGGAAACACCATATATTTT.